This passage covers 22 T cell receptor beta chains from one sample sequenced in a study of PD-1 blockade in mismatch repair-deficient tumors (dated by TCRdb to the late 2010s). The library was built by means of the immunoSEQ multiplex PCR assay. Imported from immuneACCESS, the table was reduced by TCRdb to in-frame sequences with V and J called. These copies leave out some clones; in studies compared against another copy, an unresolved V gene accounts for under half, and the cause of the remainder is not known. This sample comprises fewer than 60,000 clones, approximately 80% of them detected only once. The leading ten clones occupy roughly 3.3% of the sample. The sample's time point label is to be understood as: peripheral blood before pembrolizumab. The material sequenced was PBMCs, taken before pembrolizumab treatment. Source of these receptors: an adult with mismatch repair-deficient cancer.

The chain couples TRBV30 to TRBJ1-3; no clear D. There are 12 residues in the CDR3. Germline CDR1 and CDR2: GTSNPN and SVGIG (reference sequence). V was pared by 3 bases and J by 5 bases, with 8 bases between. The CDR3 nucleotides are TGTGCCTGGAGGGAGGGCCGAAACACCATATATTTT. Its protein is CAWREGRNTIYF.

The CDR3 sequence is CASRTGGNEQFF. CDR3 nucleotide sequence: TGTGCCAGTCGGACTGGAGGGAATGAGCAGTTCTTC. The rearrangement links TRBV19 to TRBJ2-1, with a possible D match to TRBD2 (6 bases). V was shortened by 8 bases and J by 7 bases, with 12 bases between the two germline ends. The CDR3 totals 12 residues. Germline V CDR1 and CDR2: LNHDA, SQIVND (reference sequence).

CDR3 coding DNA: TGCAGCCTCCCGCTCGGGGACACAGATTTACGGAACGGGGAGCTGTTTTTT. Its protein product is CSLPLGDTDLRNGELFF. The chain uses TRBV29-1 and TRBJ2-2, with TRBD1 as a possible D gene (6 bases). The V end lost 8 bases, the J end lost 7 bases, and 29 bases lay between the germline ends. This CDR3 contains 17 residues. Germline assignment: CDR1 SQVTM and CDR2 ANQGSEA.

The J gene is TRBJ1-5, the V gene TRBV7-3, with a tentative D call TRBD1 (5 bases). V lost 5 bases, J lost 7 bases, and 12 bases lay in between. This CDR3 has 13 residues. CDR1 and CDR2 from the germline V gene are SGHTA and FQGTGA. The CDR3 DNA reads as TGTGCCAGCAGCCCAGGGCCCTTCCAGCCCCAGCATTTT. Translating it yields CASSPGPFQPQHF.

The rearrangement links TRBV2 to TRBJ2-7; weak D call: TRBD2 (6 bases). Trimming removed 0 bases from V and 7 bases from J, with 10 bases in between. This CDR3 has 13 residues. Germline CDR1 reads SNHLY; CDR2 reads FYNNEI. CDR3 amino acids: CASSEARGGEQYF. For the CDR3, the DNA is TGTGCCAGCAGTGAAGCCCGGGGAGGTGAGCAGTACTTC. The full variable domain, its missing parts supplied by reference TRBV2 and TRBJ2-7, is EPEVTQTPSHQVTQMGQEVILRCVPISNHLYFYWYRQILGQKVEFLVSFYNNEISEKSEIFDDQFSVERPDGSNFTLKIRSTKLEDSAMYFCASSEARGGEQYFGPGTRLTVT.

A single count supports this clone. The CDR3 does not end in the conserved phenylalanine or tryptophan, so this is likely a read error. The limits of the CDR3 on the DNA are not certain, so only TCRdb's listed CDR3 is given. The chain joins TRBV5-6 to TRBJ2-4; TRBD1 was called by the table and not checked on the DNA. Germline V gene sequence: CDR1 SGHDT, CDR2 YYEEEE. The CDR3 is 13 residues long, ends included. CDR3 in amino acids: CASSLSGGDSGVI.

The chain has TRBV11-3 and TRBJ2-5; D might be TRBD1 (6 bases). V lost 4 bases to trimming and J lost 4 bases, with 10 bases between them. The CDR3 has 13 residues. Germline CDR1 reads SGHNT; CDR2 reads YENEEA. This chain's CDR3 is CASSSNRVETQYF. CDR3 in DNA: TGTGCCAGCAGCTCTAACAGGGTAGAGACCCAGTACTTC. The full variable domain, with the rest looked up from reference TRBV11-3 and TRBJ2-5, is EAGVVQSPRYKIIEKKQPVAFWCNPISGHNTLYWYLQNLGQGPELLIRYENEEAVDDSQLPKDRFSAERLKGVDSTLKIQPAELGDSAVYLCASSSNRVETQYFGPGTRLLVL.

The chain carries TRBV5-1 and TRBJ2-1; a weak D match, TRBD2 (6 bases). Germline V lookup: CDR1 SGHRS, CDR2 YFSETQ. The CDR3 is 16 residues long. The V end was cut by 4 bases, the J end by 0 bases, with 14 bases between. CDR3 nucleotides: TGCGCCAGCAGCCCGGGACTTTCGGCCTCCTACAATGAGCAGTTCTTC. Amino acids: CASSPGLSASYNEQFF.

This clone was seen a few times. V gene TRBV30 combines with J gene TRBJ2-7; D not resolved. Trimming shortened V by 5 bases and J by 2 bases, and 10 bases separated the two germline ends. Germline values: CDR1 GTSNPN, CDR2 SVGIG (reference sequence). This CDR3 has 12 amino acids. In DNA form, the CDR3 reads TGTGCCTGGGGACCAACAGCCTACGAGCAGTACTTC. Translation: CAWGPTAYEQYF. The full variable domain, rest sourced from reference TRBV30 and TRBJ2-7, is SQTIHQWPATLVQPVGSPLSLECTVEGTSNPNLYWYRQAAGRGLQLLFYSVGIGQISSEVPQNLSASRPQDRQFILSSKKLLLSDSGFYLCAWGPTAYEQYFGPGTRLTVT.

CDR3 sequence (DNA): TGCGCCAGCAGCCAAGGGGAGAGCGGGAGATGGTCAGATACGCAGTATTTT. It codes for CASSQGESGRWSDTQYF. This chain connects TRBV4-1 to TRBJ2-3, with 8 bases matching TRBD2. The germline CDR1 and CDR2 sequences are MGHRA and YSYEKL. The CDR3 has 17 residues. Germline trimming cut 1 base from V and 4 bases from J; bases unmatched to any gene: 10.

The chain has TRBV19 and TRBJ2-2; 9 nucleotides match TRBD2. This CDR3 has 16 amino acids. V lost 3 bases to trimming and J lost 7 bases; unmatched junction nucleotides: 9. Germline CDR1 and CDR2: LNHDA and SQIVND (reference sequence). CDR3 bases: TGTGCCAGTAGTATCCCAGCTAGCGGGAAGATCGGGGAGCTGTTTTTT. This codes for CASSIPASGKIGELFF.

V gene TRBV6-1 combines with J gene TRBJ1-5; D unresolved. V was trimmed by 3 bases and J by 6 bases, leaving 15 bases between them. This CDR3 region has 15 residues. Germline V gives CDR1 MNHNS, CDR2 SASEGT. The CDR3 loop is CASSELEGPIQPQHF. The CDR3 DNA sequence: TGTGCCAGCAGTGAGCTCGAAGGACCCATTCAGCCCCAGCATTTT.

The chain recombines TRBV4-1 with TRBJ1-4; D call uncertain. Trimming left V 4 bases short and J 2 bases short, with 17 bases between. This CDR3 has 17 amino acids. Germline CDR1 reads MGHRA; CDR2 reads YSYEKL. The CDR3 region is CASSLLQGVRTNEKLFF. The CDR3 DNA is TGCGCCAGCAGCCTCCTTCAAGGTGTTAGGACTAATGAAAAACTGTTTTTT.

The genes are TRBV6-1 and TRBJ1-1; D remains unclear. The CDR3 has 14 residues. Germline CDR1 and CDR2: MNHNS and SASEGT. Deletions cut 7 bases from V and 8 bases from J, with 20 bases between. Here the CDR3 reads CASTPQPGYLEAFF. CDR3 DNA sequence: TGTGCCAGCACCCCCCAGCCCGGATATTTGGAAGCTTTCTTT.

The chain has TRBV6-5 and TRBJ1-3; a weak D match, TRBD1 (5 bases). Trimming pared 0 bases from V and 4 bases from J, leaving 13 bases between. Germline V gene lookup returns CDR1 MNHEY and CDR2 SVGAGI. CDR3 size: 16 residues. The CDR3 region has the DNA TGTGCCAGCAGTTACTCCGGGCAGGGAATAGGAAACACCATATATTTT. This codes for CASSYSGQGIGNTIYF.

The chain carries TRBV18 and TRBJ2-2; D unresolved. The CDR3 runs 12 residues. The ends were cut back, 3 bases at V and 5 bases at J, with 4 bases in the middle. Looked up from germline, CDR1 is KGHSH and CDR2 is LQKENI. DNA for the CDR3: TGTGCCAGCTCACCCAGAACCGGGGAGCTGTTTTTT. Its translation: CASSPRTGELFF. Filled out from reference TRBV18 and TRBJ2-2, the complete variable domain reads NAGVMQNPRHLVRRRGQEARLRCSPMKGHSHVYWYRQLPEEGLKFMVYLQKENIIDESGMPKERFSAEFPKEGPSILRIQQVVRGDSAAYFCASSPRTGELFFGEGSRLTVL.

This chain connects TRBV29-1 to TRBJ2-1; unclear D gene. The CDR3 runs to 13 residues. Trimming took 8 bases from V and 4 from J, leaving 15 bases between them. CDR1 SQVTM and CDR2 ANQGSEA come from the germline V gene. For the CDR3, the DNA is TGCAGCTCTCAAGGGTCCGGGTACAATGAGCAGTTCTTC. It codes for CSSQGSGYNEQFF.

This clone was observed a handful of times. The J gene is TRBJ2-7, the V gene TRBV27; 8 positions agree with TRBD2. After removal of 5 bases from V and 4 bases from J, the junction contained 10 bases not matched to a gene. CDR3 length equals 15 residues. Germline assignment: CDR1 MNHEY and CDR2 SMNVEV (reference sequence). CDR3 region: CASSTSGSPRYEQYF. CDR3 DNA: TGTGCCAGCAGTACCAGCGGGAGCCCCCGGTACGAGCAGTACTTC.

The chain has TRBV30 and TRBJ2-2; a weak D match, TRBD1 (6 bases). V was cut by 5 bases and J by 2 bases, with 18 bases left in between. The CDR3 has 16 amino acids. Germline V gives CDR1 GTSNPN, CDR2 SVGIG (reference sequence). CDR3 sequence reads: CAWWDKKIGNTGELFF. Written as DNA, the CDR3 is TGTGCCTGGTGGGACAAAAAGATTGGAAACACCGGGGAGCTGTTTTTT.

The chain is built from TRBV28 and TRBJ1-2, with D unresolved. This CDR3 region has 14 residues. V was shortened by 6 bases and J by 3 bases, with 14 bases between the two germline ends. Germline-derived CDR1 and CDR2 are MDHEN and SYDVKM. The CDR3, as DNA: TGTGCCAGCAGCACACGCAGGACGGACTATGGCTACACCTTC. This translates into CASSTRRTDYGYTF.

DNA for the CDR3: TGTGCCAGCAGCCAGGACAGGAGTGGATCCGGGGAGCTGTTTTTT. Translating it yields CASSQDRSGSGELFF. The genes are TRBV9 and TRBJ2-2; 7 positions match TRBD1. Germline CDR1 reads SGDLS; CDR2 reads YYNGEE. CDR3 length: 15 amino acids. Trimming removed 4 bases from V and 6 bases from J; junction bases left unmatched: 9.

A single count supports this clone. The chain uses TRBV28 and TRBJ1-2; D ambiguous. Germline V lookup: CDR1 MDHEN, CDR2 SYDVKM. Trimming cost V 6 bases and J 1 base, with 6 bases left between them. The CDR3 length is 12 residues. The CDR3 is CASSLFNYGYTF. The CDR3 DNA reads TGTGCCAGCAGCCTCTTTAACTATGGCTACACCTTC.